The rows below give T cell receptor beta chains drawn from one sample of a study of OX40 agonist ivuxolimab in advanced cancers. The repertoire was sequenced with immunoSEQ multiplex PCR; TCRdb's copy has only in-frame clones and lacks some. The repertoire consists of about 52,000 clones, with approximately 91% occurring once and the leading ten covering about 14%. This material consisted of CD4+ or CD8+ T cells sorted from blood, taken in a trial of the OX40 agonist ivuxolimab. The receptors were gathered from an adult with an advanced solid tumor such as melanoma, head and neck, liver or kidney cancer. The CDR3 runs from the conserved cysteine through the conserved F or W. A D gene is named only where the DNA matches it firmly. The size of a clone is reported for some rows only, either as once, few or many, or as a class for expanded clones.

CDR3	DNA	J	size	D	length	V
CASSEDRGGYGYTF	TGCGCCAGCAGCGAGGACAGGGGGGGCTATGGCTACACCTTC	TRBJ1-2	.	TRBD1	14	TRBV4-1
CAWSVAGDNQPQHF	TGTGCCTGGAGTGTGGCAGGGGACAATCAGCCCCAGCATTTT	TRBJ1-5	few	.	14	TRBV30
CASSPGQGNEKLFF	TGTGCCAGCAGTCCCGGACAGGGTAATGAAAAACTGTTTTTT	TRBJ1-4	.	TRBD1	14	TRBV2
CASSDTGWTEAFF	TGTGCCAGCAGTGATACAGGGTGGACTGAAGCTTTCTTT	TRBJ1-1	.	.	13	TRBV6-1
CASSQDWQSSNQPQHF	TGCGCCAGCAGCCAAGATTGGCAGTCAAGCAATCAGCCCCAGCATTTT	TRBJ1-5	.	.	16	TRBV4-1
CASSEASGGYSSYNEQFF	TGTGCCAGCAGTGAAGCTAGCGGGGGGTATAGCTCCTACAATGAGCAGTTCTTC	TRBJ2-1	.	TRBD2	18	TRBV2
CASSLEDTGELFF	TGTGCCAGCAGCCTAGAGGACACCGGGGAGCTGTTTTTT	TRBJ2-2	.	.	13	TRBV6-1
CASSEGGGGELFF	TGTGCCAGCAGTGAGGGAGGCGGCGGGGAGCTGTTTTTT	TRBJ2-2	.	.	13	TRBV25-1
CASSTDRDRGGTEAFF	TGTGCCAGCAGCACGGACCGGGACAGGGGGGGGACTGAAGCTTTCTTT	TRBJ1-1	once	TRBD1	16	TRBV7-2
CASTSTVRGHNEQFF	TGTGCCAGCACCTCTACGGTCCGAGGACACAATGAGCAGTTCTTC	TRBJ2-1	.	.	15	TRBV11-2
CASFRGVVGTEAFF	TGTGCCAGCTTCCGCGGGGTGGTGGGCACTGAAGCTTTCTTT	TRBJ1-1	.	.	14	TRBV2
CASSWDSLLNTEAFF	TGTGCCAGCAGTTGGGACAGCCTTTTGAACACTGAAGCTTTCTTT	TRBJ1-1	.	TRBD1	15	TRBV6-5
CSDLGTSRNEQFF	TGCAGCGACCTAGGGACATCAAGGAATGAGCAGTTCTTC	TRBJ2-1	.	.	13	TRBV29-1
CASTLTSATYNEQFF	TGTGCCAGCACTTTGACTAGCGCTACCTACAATGAGCAGTTCTTC	TRBJ2-1	.	TRBD2	15	TRBV27
CASSQEWGSSYNEQFF	TGCGCCAGCAGCCAAGAGTGGGGTAGCTCCTACAATGAGCAGTTCTTC	TRBJ2-1	once	.	16	TRBV4-1
CASKGTRAFGDNEQFF	TGTGCCAGTAAAGGGACAAGGGCTTTCGGCGACAATGAGCAGTTCTTC	TRBJ2-1	.	.	16	TRBV19
CASSFAPGGLTEAFF	TGTGCCAGCAGCTTTGCCCCCGGAGGTCTCACTGAAGCTTTCTTT	TRBJ1-1	.	.	15	TRBV7-3
CASSEGKLNTEAFF	TGTGCCAGCAGCGAGGGAAAATTGAACACTGAAGCTTTCTTT	TRBJ1-1	.	.	14	TRBV9
CASSHKGGQMNTEAFF	TGTGCCAGCAGCCACAAAGGGGGACAGATGAACACTGAAGCTTTCTTT	TRBJ1-1	few	TRBD1	16	TRBV4-2
CASSQEGTDYGYTF	TGCGCCAGCAGCCAAGAGGGGACAGACTATGGCTACACCTTC	TRBJ1-2	few	TRBD1	14	TRBV4-1
CASSSRASRDPQETQYF	TGTGCCAGCAGCTCCCGAGCGTCCAGGGACCCCCAAGAGACCCAGTACTTC	TRBJ2-5	.	.	17	TRBV11-3
CASSIDGRTHSPVYYEQYF	TGTGCCAGTAGTATCGACGGCCGGACACACTCCCCGGTCTACTACGAGCAGTACTTC	TRBJ2-7	.	.	19	TRBV19
CSALTGEAEAFF	TGCAGCGCCCTGACAGGGGAGGCTGAAGCTTTCTTT	TRBJ1-1	.	TRBD1	12	TRBV29-1
CASIYVFEAFF	TGTGCCAGCATTTATGTCTTTGAAGCTTTCTTT	TRBJ1-1	.	.	11	TRBV7-2
CASSSLPPDTSFMNTEAFF	TGTGCCAGCAGCTCCCTCCCCCCGGACACCTCTTTCATGAACACTGAAGCTTTCTTT	TRBJ1-1	.	.	19	TRBV5-5
CASSLQGAREPQHF	TGTGCCAGCAGCTTACAGGGGGCTCGGGAGCCCCAGCATTTT	TRBJ1-5	.	TRBD1	14	TRBV5-6
CASSFRQGLNTEAFF	TGTGCCAGCAGTTTTCGACAGGGATTGAACACTGAAGCTTTCTTT	TRBJ1-1	.	TRBD1	15	TRBV27
CASSSLQGEESEKLFF	TGTGCCAGCAGTTCACTACAGGGGGAGGAGAGTGAAAAACTGTTTTTT	TRBJ1-4	.	TRBD1	16	TRBV27
CASSSFLTDTQYF	TGTGCCAGCAGCTCGTTCTTGACAGATACGCAGTATTTT	TRBJ2-3	.	.	13	TRBV7-6
CSVLPIWGETQYF	TGCAGCGTTCTCCCCATTTGGGGGGAGACCCAGTACTTC	TRBJ2-5	.	.	13	TRBV29-1
CASSVHLDSPGANVLTF	TGTGCCAGCAGCGTACACCTGGACAGTCCGGGGGCCAACGTCCTGACTTTC	TRBJ2-6	.	.	17	TRBV9
CASSPYLTGDQETQYF	TGTGCCAGCAGCCCCTACCTCACAGGGGACCAAGAGACCCAGTACTTC	TRBJ2-5	.	TRBD1	16	TRBV11-2
CASSSPGRSGNTIYF	TGTGCCAGCAGCTCGCCGGGTCGCTCTGGAAACACCATATATTTT	TRBJ1-3	.	.	15	TRBV11-2
CASSSRHNEQFF	TGTGCCAGCAGCTCACGACACAATGAGCAGTTCTTC	TRBJ2-1	.	.	12	TRBV13
CASSSPGQGSYEQYF	TGTGCCAGCAGCTCACCGGGACAGGGTTCCTACGAGCAGTACTTC	TRBJ2-7	.	TRBD1	15	TRBV6-6
CASGFLVGGRADEAFF	TGTGCTAGTGGGTTCCTTGTGGGGGGGCGCGCTGATGAAGCTTTCTTT	TRBJ1-1	.	.	16	TRBV12-5
CASSLVNLPSSGNTIYF	TGTGCCAGCAGCTTGGTGAACTTGCCAAGCTCTGGAAACACCATATATTTT	TRBJ1-3	.	.	17	TRBV5-6
CASSQDSEHRGAVF	TGTGCCAGCAGCCAAGACAGCGAACACCGGGGAGCTGTTTTT	TRBJ2-2	few	.	14	TRBV16
CASSLGAARAETQYF	TGTGCCAGCAGCTTGGGAGCAGCTCGTGCGGAGACCCAGTACTTC	TRBJ2-5	.	.	15	TRBV13
CASSLGRQGAWTDTQYF	TGTGCCAGCAGCTTAGGGAGACAGGGGGCTTGGACAGATACGCAGTATTTT	TRBJ2-3	.	TRBD1	17	TRBV11-2
CAWSPGLAGQTETQYF	TGTGCCTGGAGTCCCGGACTAGCGGGGCAAACGGAGACCCAGTACTTC	TRBJ2-5	.	TRBD2	16	TRBV30
CASSLSNSHSSGANVLTF	TGCGCCAGCAGCTTGAGCAACAGTCATAGCTCTGGGGCCAACGTCCTGACTTTC	TRBJ2-6	.	.	18	TRBV5-1
CASSQEGGPADTQYF	TGCGCCAGCAGCCAAGAAGGGGGGCCGGCAGATACGCAGTATTTT	TRBJ2-3	.	.	15	TRBV4-1
CASSVPGGEVYGYTF	TGTGCCAGTAGCGTCCCCGGGGGAGAGGTCTATGGCTACACCTTC	TRBJ1-2	.	.	15	TRBV19
CASSLTGEETQYF	TGTGCCAGCAGTTTGACAGGGGAAGAGACCCAGTACTTC	TRBJ2-5	.	TRBD1	13	TRBV27
CASSPPELREQYF	TGTGCCAGCAGCCCACCGGAACTGCGCGAGCAGTACTTC	TRBJ2-7	.	.	13	TRBV14
CASSQFRQGSYNEQFF	TGCGCCAGCAGCCAGTTCCGACAGGGATCCTACAATGAGCAGTTCTTC	TRBJ2-1	.	TRBD1	16	TRBV4-1
CSVRRSDRELFF	TGCAGCGTTCGTAGGAGCGACCGGGAGCTGTTTTTT	TRBJ2-2	.	.	12	TRBV29-1
CASSLSDRSDTEAFF	TGTGCCAGCAGCTTATCCGACAGAAGCGACACTGAAGCTTTCTTT	TRBJ1-1	.	.	15	TRBV11-2
CASSVISTDTQYF	TGTGCCAGCAGCGTAATAAGCACAGATACGCAGTATTTT	TRBJ2-3	.	.	13	TRBV9
CASSTRQNNSPLHF	TGTGCCAGCAGTACGAGACAGAATAATTCACCCCTCCACTTT	TRBJ1-6	.	.	14	TRBV27
CAWSGVTGAHEQYF	TGTGCCTGGAGTGGGGTGACAGGGGCCCACGAGCAGTACTTC	TRBJ2-7	once	TRBD1	14	TRBV30
CAISESGSGGTRREQFF	TGTGCCATCAGTGAGTCGGGGAGCGGGGGGACAAGGAGGGAGCAGTTCTTC	TRBJ2-1	.	TRBD2	17	TRBV10-3
CASSQNYRQGHSYGYTF	TGTGCCAGCAGCCAAAACTACAGACAGGGGCATAGCTATGGCTACACCTTC	TRBJ1-2	.	TRBD1	17	TRBV11-2
CASSPARQGAYNEQFF	TGTGCCAGCAGCCCTGCCCGGCAGGGGGCCTACAATGAGCAGTTCTTC	TRBJ2-1	.	TRBD1	16	TRBV7-9
CASSVDFKGPRAFF	TGTGCCAGCAGCGTAGACTTCAAGGGCCCTCGAGCTTTCTTT	TRBJ1-1	.	.	14	TRBV9
CASSLGTATYEQYF	TGCGCCAGCAGCTTGGGAACTGCCACCTACGAGCAGTACTTC	TRBJ2-7	.	.	14	TRBV5-1
CASSLARPGALAEAFF	TGTGCCAGCAGCTTAGCAAGGCCAGGGGCATTGGCTGAAGCTTTCTTT	TRBJ1-1	.	.	16	TRBV7-6
CAWGRTEDENTIYF	TGTGCCTGGGGAAGGACCGAGGACGAAAACACCATATATTTT	TRBJ1-3	.	.	14	TRBV30
CASPRLADEQFF	TGTGCCAGCCCCAGACTAGCGGACGAGCAGTTCTTC	TRBJ2-1	.	TRBD2	12	TRBV7-2